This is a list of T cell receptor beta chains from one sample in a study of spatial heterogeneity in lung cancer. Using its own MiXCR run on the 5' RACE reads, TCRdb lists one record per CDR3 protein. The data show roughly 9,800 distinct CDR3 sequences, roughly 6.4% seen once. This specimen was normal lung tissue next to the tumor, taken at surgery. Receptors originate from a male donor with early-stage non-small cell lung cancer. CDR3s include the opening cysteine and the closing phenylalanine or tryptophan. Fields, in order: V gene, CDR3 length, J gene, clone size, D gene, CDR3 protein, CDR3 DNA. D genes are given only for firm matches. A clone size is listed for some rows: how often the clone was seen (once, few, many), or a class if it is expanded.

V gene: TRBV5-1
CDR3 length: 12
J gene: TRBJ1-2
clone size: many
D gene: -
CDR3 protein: CASSPGDYGYTF
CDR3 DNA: TGCGCCAGCAGCCCGGGAGACTATGGCTACACCTTC

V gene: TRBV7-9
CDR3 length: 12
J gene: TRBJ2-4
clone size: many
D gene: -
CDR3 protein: CASSLTVGIQYF
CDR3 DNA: TGTGCCAGCAGCCTAACTGTGGGCATTCAGTACTTC

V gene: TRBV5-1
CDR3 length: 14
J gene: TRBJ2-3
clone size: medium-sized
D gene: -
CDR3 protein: CASSLEWGADTQYF
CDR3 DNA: TGCGCCAGCAGCTTGGAGTGGGGGGCAGATACGCAGTATTTT

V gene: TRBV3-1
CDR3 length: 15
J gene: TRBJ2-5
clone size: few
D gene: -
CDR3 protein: CASSLGGGPEATQYF
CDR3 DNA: TGTGCCAGCAGCCTGGGCGGAGGGCCAGAAGCGACCCAGTACTTC

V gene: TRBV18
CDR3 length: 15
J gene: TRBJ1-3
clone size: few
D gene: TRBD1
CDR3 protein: CASSRRDSSGNTIYF
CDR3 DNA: TGTGCCAGCTCACGACGGGACAGCTCTGGAAACACCATATATTTT

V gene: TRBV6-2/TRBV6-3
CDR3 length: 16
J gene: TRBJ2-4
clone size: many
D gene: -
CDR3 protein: CASSGGDSLAKNIQYF
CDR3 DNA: TGTGCCAGCAGTGGGGGCGACTCGTTAGCCAAAAACATTCAGTACTTC

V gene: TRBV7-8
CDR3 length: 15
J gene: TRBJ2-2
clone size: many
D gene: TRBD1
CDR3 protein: CASSSHNRGVGELFF
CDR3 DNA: TGTGCCAGCAGCTCCCATAACAGGGGGGTTGGGGAGCTGTTTTTT

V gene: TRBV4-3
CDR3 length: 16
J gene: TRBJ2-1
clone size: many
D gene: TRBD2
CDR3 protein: CASSQDTSGRAIEQFF
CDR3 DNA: TGCGCCAGCAGCCAAGATACTAGCGGGAGGGCGATTGAGCAGTTCTTC

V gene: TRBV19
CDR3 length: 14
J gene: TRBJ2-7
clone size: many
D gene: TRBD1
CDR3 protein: CASSPEDRGAEQYF
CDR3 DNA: TGTGCCAGTAGTCCGGAGGACAGGGGTGCGGAGCAGTACTTC

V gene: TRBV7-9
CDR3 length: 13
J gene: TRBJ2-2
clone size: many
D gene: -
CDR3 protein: CASSLVWSGELFF
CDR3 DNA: TGTGCCAGCAGCTTAGTTTGGAGCGGGGAGCTGTTTTTT

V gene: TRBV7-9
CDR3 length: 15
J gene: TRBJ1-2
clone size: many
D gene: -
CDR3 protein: CASSPTDQGSYGYTF
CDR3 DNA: TGTGCCAGCAGCCCGACCGATCAGGGGAGCTATGGCTACACCTTC

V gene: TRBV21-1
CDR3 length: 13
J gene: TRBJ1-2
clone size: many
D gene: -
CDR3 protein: CASSPHNNYGYTF
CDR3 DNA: TGTGCCAGCAGCCCCCACAACAACTATGGCTACACCTTC

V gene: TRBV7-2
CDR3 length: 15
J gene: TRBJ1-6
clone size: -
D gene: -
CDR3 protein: CASSSSFGGSSPLHF
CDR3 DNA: TGTGCCAGCAGCTCCTCGTTTGGGGGAAGTTCACCCCTCCACTTT

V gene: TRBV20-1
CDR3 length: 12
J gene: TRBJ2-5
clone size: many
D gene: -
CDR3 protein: CSAIPGQETQYF
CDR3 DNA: TGCAGTGCTATACCAGGGCAAGAGACCCAGTACTTC

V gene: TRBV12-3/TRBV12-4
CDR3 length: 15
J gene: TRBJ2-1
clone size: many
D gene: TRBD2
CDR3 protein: CASSQLAGTYNEQFF
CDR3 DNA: TGTGCCAGCAGTCAACTAGCGGGAACTTACAATGAGCAGTTCTTC

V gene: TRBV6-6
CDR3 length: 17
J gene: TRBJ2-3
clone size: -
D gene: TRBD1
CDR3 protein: CASSKTGTGSGTDTQYF
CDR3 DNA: TGTGCCAGCAGTAAAACCGGGACAGGGTCAGGTACAGATACGCAGTATTTT

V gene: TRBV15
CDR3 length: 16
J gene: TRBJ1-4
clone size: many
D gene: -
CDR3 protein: CATSRDWTSQGEKLFF
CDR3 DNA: TGTGCCACCAGCAGAGATTGGACTTCCCAGGGTGAAAAACTGTTTTTT

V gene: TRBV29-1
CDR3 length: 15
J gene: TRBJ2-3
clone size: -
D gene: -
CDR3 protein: CSVEIGLGNTDTQYF
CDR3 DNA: TGCAGCGTTGAAATCGGCCTGGGAAACACAGATACGCAGTATTTT

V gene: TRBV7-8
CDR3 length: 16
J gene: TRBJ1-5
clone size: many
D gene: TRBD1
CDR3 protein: CASSLPGGGFNQPQHF
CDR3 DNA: TGTGCCAGCAGCTTACCAGGGGGCGGATTTAATCAGCCCCAGCATTTT

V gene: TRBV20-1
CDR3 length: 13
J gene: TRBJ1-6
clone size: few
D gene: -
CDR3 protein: CSAKSFKERPLHF
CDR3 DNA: TGCAGTGCTAAGTCCTTTAAGGAGAGACCCCTCCACTTT

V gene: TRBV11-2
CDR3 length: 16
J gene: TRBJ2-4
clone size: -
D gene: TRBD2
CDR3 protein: CASSLGLAGGKNIQYF
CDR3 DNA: TGTGCCAGCAGCTTAGGACTAGCGGGGGGTAAAAACATTCAGTACTTC

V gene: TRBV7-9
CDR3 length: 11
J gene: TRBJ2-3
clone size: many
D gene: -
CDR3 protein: CASSLEDTQYF
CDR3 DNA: TGTGCCAGCAGCTTAGAAGATACGCAGTATTTT

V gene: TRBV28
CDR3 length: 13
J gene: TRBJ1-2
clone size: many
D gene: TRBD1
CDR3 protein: CASSPRTGNGYTF
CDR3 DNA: TGTGCCAGCAGTCCCAGGACAGGGAATGGCTACACCTTC

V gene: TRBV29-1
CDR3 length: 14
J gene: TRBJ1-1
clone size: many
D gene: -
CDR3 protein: CSAQPGSGRTEAFF
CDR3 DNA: TGCAGCGCACAACCCGGTTCGGGCCGGACTGAAGCTTTCTTT

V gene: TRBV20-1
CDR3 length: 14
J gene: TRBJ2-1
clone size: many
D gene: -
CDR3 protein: CSASKRSSYNEQFF
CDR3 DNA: TGCAGTGCTAGCAAGCGGAGCTCCTACAATGAGCAGTTCTTC

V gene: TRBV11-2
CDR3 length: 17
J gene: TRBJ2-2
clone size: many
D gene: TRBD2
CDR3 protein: CASSSRASGEIPGELFF
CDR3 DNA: TGTGCCAGCAGCTCACGGGCTAGCGGTGAAATTCCCGGGGAGCTGTTTTTT

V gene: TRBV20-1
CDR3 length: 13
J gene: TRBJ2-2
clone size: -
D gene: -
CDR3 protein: CSAHRGIAGELFF
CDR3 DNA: TGCAGTGCCCATCGAGGTATTGCCGGGGAGCTGTTTTTT

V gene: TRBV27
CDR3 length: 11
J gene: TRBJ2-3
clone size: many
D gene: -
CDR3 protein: CATSLGDTQYF
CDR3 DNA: TGTGCCACCTCGCTAGGCGATACGCAGTATTTT

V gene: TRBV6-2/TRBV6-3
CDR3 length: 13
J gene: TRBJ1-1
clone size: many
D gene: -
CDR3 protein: CASSYVQRPEAFF
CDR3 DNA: TGTGCCAGCAGTTACGTACAGCGCCCTGAAGCTTTCTTT

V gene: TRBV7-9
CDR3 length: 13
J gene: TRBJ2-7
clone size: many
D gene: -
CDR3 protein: CASSPTGGNEQYF
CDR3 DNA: TGTGCCAGCAGTCCAACGGGGGGCAACGAGCAGTACTTC

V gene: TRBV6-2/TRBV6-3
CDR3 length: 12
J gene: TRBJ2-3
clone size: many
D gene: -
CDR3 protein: CAAHLGPDTQYF
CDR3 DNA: TGTGCCGCCCACCTGGGGCCGGATACGCAGTATTTT

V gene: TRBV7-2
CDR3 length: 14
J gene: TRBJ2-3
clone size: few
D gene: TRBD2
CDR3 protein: CASSSLRETDTQYF
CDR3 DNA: TGTGCCAGCAGCTCTTTGCGGGAGACAGATACGCAGTATTTT

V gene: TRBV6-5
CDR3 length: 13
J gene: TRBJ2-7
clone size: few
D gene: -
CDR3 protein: CASSRTEAYEQYF
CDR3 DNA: TGTGCCAGCAGCCGGACAGAGGCCTACGAGCAGTACTTC

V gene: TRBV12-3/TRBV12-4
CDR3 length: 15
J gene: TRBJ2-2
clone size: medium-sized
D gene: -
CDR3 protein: CASSSQGANTGELFF
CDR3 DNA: TGTGCCAGCAGTTCACAGGGTGCGAACACCGGGGAGCTGTTTTTT

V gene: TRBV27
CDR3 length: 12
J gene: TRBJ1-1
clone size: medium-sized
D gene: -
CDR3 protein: CASSPTGTEAFF
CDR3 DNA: TGTGCCAGCAGTCCCACAGGGACTGAAGCTTTCTTT

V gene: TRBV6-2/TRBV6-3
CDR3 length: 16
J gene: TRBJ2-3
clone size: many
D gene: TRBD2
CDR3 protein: CASTPGRGAVTDTQYF
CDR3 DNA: TGTGCCAGCACCCCGGGGCGGGGGGCTGTCACAGATACGCAGTATTTT

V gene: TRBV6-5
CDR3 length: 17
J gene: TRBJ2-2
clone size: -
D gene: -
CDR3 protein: CASSCQIVGTITGELFF
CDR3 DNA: TGTGCCAGCAGTTGCCAGATTGTCGGGACAATTACCGGGGAGCTGTTTTTT

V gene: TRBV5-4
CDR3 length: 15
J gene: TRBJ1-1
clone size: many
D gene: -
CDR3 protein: CASSLDRGANTEAFF
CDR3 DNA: TGTGCCAGCAGCTTGGATAGGGGCGCGAACACTGAAGCTTTCTTT

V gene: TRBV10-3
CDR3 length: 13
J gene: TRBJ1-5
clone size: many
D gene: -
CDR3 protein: CAIKGDGNQPQHF
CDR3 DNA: TGTGCCATCAAAGGGGATGGCAATCAGCCCCAGCATTTT

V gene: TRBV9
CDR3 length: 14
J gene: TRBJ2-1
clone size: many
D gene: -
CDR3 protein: CASSVVPDYNEQFF
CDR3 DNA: TGTGCCAGCAGCGTAGTCCCGGATTACAATGAGCAGTTCTTC

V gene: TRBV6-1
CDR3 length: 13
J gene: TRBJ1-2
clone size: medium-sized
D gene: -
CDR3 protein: CASVGSDKYGYTF
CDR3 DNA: TGTGCCAGCGTAGGGTCGGATAAGTATGGCTACACCTTC

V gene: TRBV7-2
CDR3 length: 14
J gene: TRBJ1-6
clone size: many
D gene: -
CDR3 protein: CASSLGGGQPPLHF
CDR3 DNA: TGTGCCAGCAGCTTAGGAGGGGGTCAGCCACCCCTCCACTTT

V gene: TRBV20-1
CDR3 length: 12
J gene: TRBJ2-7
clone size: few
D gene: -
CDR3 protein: CNARDWVSEQYF
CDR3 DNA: TGCAATGCTAGAGATTGGGTCTCCGAGCAGTACTTC

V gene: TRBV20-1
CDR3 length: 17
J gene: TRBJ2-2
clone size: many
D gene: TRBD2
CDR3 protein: CSARPPQEAGEIGELFF
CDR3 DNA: TGCAGTGCTAGACCCCCTCAAGAGGCGGGAGAAATCGGGGAGCTGTTTTTT

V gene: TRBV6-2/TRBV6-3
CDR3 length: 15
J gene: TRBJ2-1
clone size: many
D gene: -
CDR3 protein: CASSYGTAVGNEQFF
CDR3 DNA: TGTGCCAGCAGTTACGGGACTGCCGTTGGCAATGAGCAGTTCTTC

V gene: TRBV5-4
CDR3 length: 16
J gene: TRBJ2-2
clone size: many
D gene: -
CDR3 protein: CASSFSATANTGELFF
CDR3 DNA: TGTGCCAGCAGCTTTTCCGCGACTGCGAACACCGGGGAGCTGTTTTTT

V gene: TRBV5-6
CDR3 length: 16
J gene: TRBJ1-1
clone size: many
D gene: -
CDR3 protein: CASSLAWVSQNTEAFF
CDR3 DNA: TGTGCCAGCAGCTTGGCCTGGGTCTCCCAGAACACTGAAGCTTTCTTT

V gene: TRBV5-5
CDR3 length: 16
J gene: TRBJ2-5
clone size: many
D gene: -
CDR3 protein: CASSFQPGPQGETQYF
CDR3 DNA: TGTGCCAGCAGCTTCCAACCGGGTCCTCAGGGAGAGACCCAGTACTTC

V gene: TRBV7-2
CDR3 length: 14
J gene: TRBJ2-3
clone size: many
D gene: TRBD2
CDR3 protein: CASTRGLAPDTQYF
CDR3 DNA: TGTGCCAGCACCAGGGGACTAGCACCAGATACGCAGTATTTT

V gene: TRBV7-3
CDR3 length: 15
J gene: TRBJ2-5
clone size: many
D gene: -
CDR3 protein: CASSLFSSDQETQYF
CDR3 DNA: TGTGCCAGCAGCTTATTTTCTTCGGACCAAGAGACCCAGTACTTC

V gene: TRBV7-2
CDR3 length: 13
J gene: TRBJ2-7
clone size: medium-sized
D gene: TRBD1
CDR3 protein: CASSSRDSYEQYF
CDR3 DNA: TGTGCCAGCAGCTCCAGGGACAGCTACGAGCAGTACTTC

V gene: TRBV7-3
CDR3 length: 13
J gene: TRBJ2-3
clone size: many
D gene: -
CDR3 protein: CASSLGLMDTQYF
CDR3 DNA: TGTGCCAGCAGCTTGGGGCTAATGGATACGCAGTATTTT

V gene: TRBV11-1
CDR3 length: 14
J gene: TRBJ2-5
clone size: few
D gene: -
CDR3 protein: CASSPRRSQETQYF
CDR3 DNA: TGTGCCAGCAGCCCTCGACGGAGTCAAGAGACCCAGTACTTC

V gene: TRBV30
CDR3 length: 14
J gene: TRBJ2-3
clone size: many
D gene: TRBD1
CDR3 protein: CAWGRDSGTDTQYF
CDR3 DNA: TGTGCCTGGGGTCGGGACAGCGGCACAGATACGCAGTATTTT